This T cell receptor (beta chain) was recovered during a study of CD8 T cells in ankylosing spondylitis. One entry per CDR3 protein, called by TCRdb with MiXCR from the 5' RACE reads. Among 250,000 to 350,000 distinct CDR3 sequences listed, about 20% were seen once. The trim removed 5 bases at V and 8 bases at J, leaving 9 bases unmatched. The CDR3 length is 14 residues. In germline, CDR1 is SEHNR, CDR2 FQNEAQ (reference sequence). Sample: blood, either unsorted or a sorted T cell fraction (not recorded which). This chain links TRBV7-9 with TRBJ2-1, with TRBD1 matching 7 bases. This receptor was identified in a male donor with ankylosing spondylitis or in good health (not recorded which). CDR3 sequence reads: CASSGGRGWDEQFF. The CDR3 DNA sequence: TGTGCCAGCAGCGGCGGCAGGGGGTGGGATGAGCAGTTCTTC.